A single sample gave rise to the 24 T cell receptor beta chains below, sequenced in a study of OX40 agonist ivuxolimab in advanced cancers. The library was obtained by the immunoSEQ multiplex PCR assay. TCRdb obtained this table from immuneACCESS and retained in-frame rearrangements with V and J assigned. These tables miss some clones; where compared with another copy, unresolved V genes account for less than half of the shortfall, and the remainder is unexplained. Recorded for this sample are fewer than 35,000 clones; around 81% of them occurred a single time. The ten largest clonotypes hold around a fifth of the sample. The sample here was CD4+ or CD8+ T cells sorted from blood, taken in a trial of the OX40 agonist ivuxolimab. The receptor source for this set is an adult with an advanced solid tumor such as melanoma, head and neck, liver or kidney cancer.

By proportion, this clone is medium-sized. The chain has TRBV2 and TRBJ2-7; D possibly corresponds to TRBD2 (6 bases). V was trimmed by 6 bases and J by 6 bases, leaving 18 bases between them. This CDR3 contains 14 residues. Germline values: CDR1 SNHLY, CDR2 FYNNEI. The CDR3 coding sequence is TGTGCCAGCAGCAGAGGAGGGATAGAGCCCGAGCAGTACTTC. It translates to CASSRGGIEPEQYF.

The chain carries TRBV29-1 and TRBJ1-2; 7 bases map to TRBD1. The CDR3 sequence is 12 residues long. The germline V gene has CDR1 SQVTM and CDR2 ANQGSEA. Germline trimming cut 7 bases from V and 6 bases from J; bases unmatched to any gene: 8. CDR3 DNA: TGCAGCGAGGGAGACAGGGTTAATGGCTACACCTTC. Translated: CSEGDRVNGYTF.

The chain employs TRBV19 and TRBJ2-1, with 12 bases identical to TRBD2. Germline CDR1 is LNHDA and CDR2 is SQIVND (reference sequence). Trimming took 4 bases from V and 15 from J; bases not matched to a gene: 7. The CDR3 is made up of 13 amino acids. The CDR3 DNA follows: TGTGCCAGTAGTACTAGCGGGAGGGTCGAAGGGTTCTTC. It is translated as CASSTSGRVEGFF.

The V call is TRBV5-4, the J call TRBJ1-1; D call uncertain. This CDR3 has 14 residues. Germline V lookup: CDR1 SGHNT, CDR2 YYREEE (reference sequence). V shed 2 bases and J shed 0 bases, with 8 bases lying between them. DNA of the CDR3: TGTGCCAGCAGCTTCCCGGGATTGAACACTGAAGCTTTCTTT. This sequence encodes CASSFPGLNTEAFF.

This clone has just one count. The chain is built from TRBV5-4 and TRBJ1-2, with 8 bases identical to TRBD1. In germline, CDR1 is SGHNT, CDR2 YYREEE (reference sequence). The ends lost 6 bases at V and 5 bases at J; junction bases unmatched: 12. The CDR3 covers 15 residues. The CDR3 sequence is CASKRLGTGRYGYTF. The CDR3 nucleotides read TGTGCCAGCAAAAGGCTGGGGACAGGTCGTTATGGCTACACCTTC. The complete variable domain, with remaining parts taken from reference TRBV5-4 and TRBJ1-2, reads ETGVTQSPTHLIKTRGQQVTLRCSSQSGHNTVSWYQQALGQGPQFIFQYYREEENGRGNFPPRFSGLQFPNYSSELNVNALELDDSALYLCASKRLGTGRYGYTFGSGTRLTVV.

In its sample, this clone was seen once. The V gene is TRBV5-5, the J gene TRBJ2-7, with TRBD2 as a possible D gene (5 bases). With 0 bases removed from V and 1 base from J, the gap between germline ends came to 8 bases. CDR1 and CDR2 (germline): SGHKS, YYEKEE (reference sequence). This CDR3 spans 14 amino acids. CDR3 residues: CASSLGRESYEQYF. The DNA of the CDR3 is TGTGCCAGCAGCTTGGGTAGGGAGTCCTACGAGCAGTACTTC.

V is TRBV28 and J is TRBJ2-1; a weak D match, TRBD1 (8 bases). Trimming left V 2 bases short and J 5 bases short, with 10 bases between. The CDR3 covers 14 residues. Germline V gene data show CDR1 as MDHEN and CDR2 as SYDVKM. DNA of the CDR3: TGTGCCAGCAGTTTAACAGGGGGGGACAATGAGCAGTTCTTC. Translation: CASSLTGGDNEQFF.

CDR3 in DNA: TGTGCCAGCAGTGCCCAACCCGGATACAATGAGCAGTTCTTC. Encoded protein: CASSAQPGYNEQFF. The chain carries TRBV6-5 and TRBJ2-1; D gene uncertain. V dropped 5 bases and J dropped 4 bases, with 12 bases sitting between them. In germline, CDR1 is MNHEY, CDR2 SVGAGI. The CDR3 totals 14 residues.

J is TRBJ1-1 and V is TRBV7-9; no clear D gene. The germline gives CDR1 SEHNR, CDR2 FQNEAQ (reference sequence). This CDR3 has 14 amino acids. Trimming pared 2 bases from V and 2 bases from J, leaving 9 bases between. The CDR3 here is CASSLQTGNTEAFF. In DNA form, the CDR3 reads TGTGCCAGCAGCTTACAGACGGGTAACACTGAAGCTTTCTTT.

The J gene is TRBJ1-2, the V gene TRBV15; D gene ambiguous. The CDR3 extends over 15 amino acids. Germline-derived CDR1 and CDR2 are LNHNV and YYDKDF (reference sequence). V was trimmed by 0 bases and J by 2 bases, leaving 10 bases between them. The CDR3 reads CATSRDQGRNYGYTF. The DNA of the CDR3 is TGTGCCACCAGCAGAGATCAAGGCAGAAACTATGGCTACACCTTC.

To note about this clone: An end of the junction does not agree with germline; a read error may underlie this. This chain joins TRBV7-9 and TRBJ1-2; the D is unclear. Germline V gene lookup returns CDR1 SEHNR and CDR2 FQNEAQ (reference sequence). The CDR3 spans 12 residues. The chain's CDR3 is CASSQGNYGYTF. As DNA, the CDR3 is TGCGCCAGCAGCCAAGGGAACTATGGCTACACCTTC.

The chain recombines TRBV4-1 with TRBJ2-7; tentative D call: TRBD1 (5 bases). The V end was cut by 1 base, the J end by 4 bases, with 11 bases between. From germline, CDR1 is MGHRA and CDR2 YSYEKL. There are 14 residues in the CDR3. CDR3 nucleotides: TGCGCCAGCAGCCAAGTTGGACGGACATACGAGCAGTACTTC. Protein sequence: CASSQVGRTYEQYF.

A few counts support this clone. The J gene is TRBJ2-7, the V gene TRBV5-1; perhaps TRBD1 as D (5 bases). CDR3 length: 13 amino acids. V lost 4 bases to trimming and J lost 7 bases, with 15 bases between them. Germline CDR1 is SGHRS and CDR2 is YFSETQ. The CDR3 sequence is CASSPDILGEQYF. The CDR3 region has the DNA TGCGCCAGCAGCCCGGACATTTTGGGGGAGCAGTACTTC.

The CDR3 here is CASRSPPGGYTF. The CDR3 DNA reads as TGTGCCAGCAGATCCCCGCCCGGGGGCTACACCTTC. V is TRBV7-3 and J is TRBJ1-2; D gene unclear. The CDR3 loop spans 12 amino acids. Trimming took 6 bases from V and 8 from J, leaving 13 bases between them. The germline V gene has CDR1 SGHTA and CDR2 FQGTGA.

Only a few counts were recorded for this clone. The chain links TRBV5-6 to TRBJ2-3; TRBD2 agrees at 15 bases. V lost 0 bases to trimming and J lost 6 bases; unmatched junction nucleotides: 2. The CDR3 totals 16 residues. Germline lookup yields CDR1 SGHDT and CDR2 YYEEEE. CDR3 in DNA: TGTGCCAGCAGCTTGGCCGGGACTAGCGGGAGGGATACGCAGTATTTT. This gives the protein CASSLAGTSGRDTQYF. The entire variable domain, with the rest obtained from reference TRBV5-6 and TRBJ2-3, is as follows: DAGVTQSPTHLIKTRGQQVTLRCSPKSGHDTVSWYQQALGQGPQFIFQYYEEEERQRGNFPDRFSGHQFPNYSSELNVNALLLGDSALYLCASSLAGTSGRDTQYFGPGTRLTVL.

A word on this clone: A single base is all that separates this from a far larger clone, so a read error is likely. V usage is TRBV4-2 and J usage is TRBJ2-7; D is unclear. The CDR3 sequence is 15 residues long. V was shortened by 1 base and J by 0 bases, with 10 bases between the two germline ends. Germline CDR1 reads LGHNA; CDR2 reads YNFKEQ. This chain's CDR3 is CASSQAIGSSYEQYF. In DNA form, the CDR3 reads TGTGCCAGCAGCCAAGCTATTGGTAGCTCCTACGAGCAGTACTTC.

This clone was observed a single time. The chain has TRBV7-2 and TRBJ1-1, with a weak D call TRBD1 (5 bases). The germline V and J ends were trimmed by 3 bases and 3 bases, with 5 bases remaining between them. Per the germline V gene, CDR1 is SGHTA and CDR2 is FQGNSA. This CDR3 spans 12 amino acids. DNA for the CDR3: TGTGCCAGCAGCTTCAGGGACACTGAAGCTTTCTTT. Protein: CASSFRDTEAFF.

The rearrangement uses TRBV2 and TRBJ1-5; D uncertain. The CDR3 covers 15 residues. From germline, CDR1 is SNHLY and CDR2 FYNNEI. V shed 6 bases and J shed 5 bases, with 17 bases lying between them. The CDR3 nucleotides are TGTGCCAGCAGCGTCGGGCGGACCGGGGATCAGCCCCAGCATTTT. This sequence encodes CASSVGRTGDQPQHF.

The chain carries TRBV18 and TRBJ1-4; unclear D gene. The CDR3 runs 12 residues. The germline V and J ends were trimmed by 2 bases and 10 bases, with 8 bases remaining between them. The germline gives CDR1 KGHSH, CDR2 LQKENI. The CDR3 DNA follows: TGTGCCAGCTCACCAGGCTTCCCAAAACTGTTTTTT. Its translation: CASSPGFPKLFF.

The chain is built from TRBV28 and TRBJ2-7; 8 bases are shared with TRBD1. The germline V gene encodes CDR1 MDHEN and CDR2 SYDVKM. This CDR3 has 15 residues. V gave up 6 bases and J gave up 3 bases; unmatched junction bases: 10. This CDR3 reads CASSPPGQANYEQYF. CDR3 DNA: TGTGCCAGCAGCCCACCGGGACAGGCCAACTACGAGCAGTACTTC.

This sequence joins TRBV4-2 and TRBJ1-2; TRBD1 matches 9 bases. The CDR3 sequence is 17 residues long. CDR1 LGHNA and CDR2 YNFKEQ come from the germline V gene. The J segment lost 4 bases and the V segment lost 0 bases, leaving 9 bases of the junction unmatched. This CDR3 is CASSQDTGQGASYGYTF. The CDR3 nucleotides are TGTGCCAGCAGCCAAGATACGGGACAGGGCGCGAGCTATGGCTACACCTTC.

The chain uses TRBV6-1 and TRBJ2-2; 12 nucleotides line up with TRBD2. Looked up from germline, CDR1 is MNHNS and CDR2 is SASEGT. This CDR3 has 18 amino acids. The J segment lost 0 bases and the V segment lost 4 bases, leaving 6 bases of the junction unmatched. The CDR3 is CASSAATSGGTNTGELFF. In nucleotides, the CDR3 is TGTGCCAGCAGTGCAGCGACTAGCGGGGGAACGAACACCGGGGAGCTGTTTTTT.

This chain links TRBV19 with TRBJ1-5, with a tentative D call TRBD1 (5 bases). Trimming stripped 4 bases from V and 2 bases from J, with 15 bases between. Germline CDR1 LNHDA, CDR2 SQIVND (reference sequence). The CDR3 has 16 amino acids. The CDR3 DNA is TGTGCCAGTAGTACCCATTATGACAGCCGCAATCAGCCCCAGCATTTT. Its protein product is CASSTHYDSRNQPQHF.

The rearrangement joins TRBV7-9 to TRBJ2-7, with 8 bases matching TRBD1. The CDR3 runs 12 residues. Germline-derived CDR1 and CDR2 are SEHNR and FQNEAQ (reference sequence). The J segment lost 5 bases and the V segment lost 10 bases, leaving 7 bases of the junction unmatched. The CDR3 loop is CAIRDRNNEQYF. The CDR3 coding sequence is TGTGCCATCCGGGACAGGAACAACGAGCAGTACTTC.